The 5 T cell receptor beta chains presented below share a single source sample, sequenced in a study of CD8 T cells in Susac syndrome. With random hexamers, roughly 0.45 to 1 ug RNA was reverse transcribed. TCRdb passed the immunoSEQ multiplex PCR reads through MiXCR, listing each CDR3 protein once. The sample carries about 120,000 distinct CDR3 sequences, 94% recorded once. The sequencing sample was made of CD4+ T cells from PBMCs. The receptors originated from a human donor in good health.

V usage is TRBV5-6 and J usage is TRBJ2-2; 7 bases are shared with TRBD1. The V segment lost 2 bases and the J segment 5 bases; nucleotides outside the gene matches: 9. The CDR3 consists of 16 residues. Germline assignment: CDR1 SGHDT and CDR2 YYEEEE. CDR3 coding DNA: TGTGCCAGCAGCTTAAACCCAGGGACAGCGACCGGGGAGCTGTTTTTT. It yields the protein CASSLNPGTATGELFF.

V usage is TRBV6-5 and J usage is TRBJ2-3; D may be TRBD2 (6 bases). The CDR3 is 16 amino acids. CDR1 and CDR2 from the germline V gene are MNHEY and SVGAGI. Trimming pared 0 bases from V and 0 bases from J, leaving 10 bases between. This CDR3 reads CASSYSLAISTDTQYF. The CDR3 region has the DNA TGTGCCAGCAGTTACTCGCTAGCGATAAGCACAGATACGCAGTATTTT.

The chain combines TRBV30 with TRBJ2-1; 12 nucleotides match TRBD2. Germline V gene sequence: CDR1 GTSNPN, CDR2 SVGIG (reference sequence). The length of the CDR3 is 15 residues. The V segment lost 0 bases and the J segment 5 bases; nucleotides outside the gene matches: 2. The CDR3 reads CAWSVRLAGDNEQFF. The CDR3 coding sequence is TGTGCCTGGAGTGTACGACTAGCGGGAGACAATGAGCAGTTCTTC.

The chain recombines TRBV25-1 with TRBJ1-2, with 8 bases matching TRBD1. V dropped 6 bases and J dropped 1; count of bases not matched to a gene: 7. There are 15 residues in the CDR3. CDR1 and CDR2 (germline): MGHDK, SYGVNS. CDR3 region: CASRETGESNYGYTF. DNA of the CDR3: TGTGCCAGCAGAGAGACAGGGGAGAGTAACTATGGCTACACCTTC.

The rearrangement joins TRBV7-2 to TRBJ2-3, with D unclear. Trimming shortened V by 1 base and J by 4 bases, and 12 bases separated the two germline ends. CDR1 and CDR2 from the germline V gene are SGHTA and FQGNSA. The CDR3 is 15 amino acids. In nucleotides, the CDR3 is TGTGCCAGCAGCTTAGTTTCGCTAGTGGCAGATACGCAGTATTTT. The encoded protein is CASSLVSLVADTQYF.